This T cell receptor (beta chain) comes out of a study of regulatory T cells in long-lasting Graves disease. The CDR3 has 16 amino acids. With 3 bases clipped from V and 1 base from J, the junction kept 8 bases outside the gene matches. The germline V gene encodes CDR1 SGDLS and CDR2 YYNGEE. This clonotype was seen many times. With iRepertoire HTBI primers and Arm-PCR of CDR3 regions, TCR beta libraries were built. In TCRdb, the multiplex PCR reads were re-called with MiXCR into one record per CDR3 protein. The sample includes 600,000 to 650,000 distinct CDR3 sequences, 15% to 20% of them seen just once. Noted time point: newly diagnosed GD, antithyroid drugs for less than 3 months. PBMC-extracted RNA yielded the TCR library. In addition, the sample was reused for a study of T cells in Graves' hyperthyroidism and ophthalmopathy.

The starting material was peripheral blood mononuclear cells (PBMCs), obtained at new diagnosis, from a patient treated with antithyroid drugs. The sequence was obtained from a woman in her 30s with Graves disease. V and J are TRBV9 and TRBJ2-3, with 7 bases lining up with TRBD1. The CDR3 DNA reads as TGTGCCAGCAGCGCTCCGACAGGGTTAGGCACAGATACGCAGTATTTT. Translating gives CASSAPTGLGTDTQYF.